This T cell receptor beta chain was retrieved from a study of T cells in Graves' hyperthyroidism and ophthalmopathy. Researchers amplified the TCR beta CDR3 regions from RNA transcripts. RT-PCR in the first round (using the HTBI primer set) targeted the TCR CDR3. From the multiplex PCR reads, TCRdb called clonotypes with MiXCR, one entry per CDR3 protein. Of hundreds of thousands of distinct CDR3 sequences detected, 46% appear once; the ten largest clones hold just over 8%. The CDR3 is 15 amino acids. Germline values: CDR1 LNHDA, CDR2 SQIVND (reference sequence). The V end was cut by 8 bases, the J end by 7 bases, with 21 bases between.

The clonotype was recovered from a woman between 18 and 29 years old with Graves' hyperthyroidism. The chain links TRBV19 to TRBJ1-5; unclear D gene. The sample taken for sequencing was peripheral blood or thyroid tissue (not recorded which). The CDR3: CASRDNMGDDQPQHF. CDR3 sequence (DNA): TGTGCCAGTCGAGACAACATGGGAGATGACCAGCCCCAGCATTTT.